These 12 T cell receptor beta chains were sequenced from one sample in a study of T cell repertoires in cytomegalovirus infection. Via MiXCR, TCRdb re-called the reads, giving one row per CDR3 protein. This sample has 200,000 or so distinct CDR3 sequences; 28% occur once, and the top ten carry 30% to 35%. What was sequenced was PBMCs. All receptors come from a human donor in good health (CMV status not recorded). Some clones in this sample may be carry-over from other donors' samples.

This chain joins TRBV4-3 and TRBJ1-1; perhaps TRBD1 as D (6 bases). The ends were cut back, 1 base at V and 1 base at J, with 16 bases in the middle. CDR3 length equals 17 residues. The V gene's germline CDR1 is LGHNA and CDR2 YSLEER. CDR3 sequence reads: CASSQAVGGGRNTEAFF. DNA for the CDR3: TGCGCCAGCAGCCAAGCCGTTGGGGGGGGCAGGAACACTGAAGCTTTCTTT.

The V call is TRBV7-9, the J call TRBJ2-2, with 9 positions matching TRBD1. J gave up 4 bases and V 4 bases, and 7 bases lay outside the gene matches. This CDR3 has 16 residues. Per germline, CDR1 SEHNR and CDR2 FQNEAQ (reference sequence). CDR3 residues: CASSWGQGLGTGELFF. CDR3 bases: TGTGCCAGCAGCTGGGGACAGGGACTCGGCACCGGGGAGCTGTTTTTT.

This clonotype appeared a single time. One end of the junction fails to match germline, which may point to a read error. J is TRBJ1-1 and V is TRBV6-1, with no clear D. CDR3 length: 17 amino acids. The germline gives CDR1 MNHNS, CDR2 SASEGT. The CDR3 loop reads CASSDKARVGLNTKAFF. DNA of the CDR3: TGTGCCAGCAGTGATAAGGCCCGGGTCGGTCTGAACACTAAAGCTTTCTTT.

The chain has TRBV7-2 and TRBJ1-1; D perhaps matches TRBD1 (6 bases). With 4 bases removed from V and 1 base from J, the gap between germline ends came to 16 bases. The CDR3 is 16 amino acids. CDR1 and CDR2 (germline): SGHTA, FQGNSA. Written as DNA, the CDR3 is TGTGCCAGCAGCTCGTGGGGGGGAGGGGGGAACACTGAAGCTTTCTTT. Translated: CASSSWGGGGNTEAFF.

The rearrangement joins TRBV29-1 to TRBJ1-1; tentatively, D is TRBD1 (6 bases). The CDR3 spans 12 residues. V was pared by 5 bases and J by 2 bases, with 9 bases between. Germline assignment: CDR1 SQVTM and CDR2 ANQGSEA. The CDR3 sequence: CSVTGHNTEAFF. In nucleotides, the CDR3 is TGCAGCGTTACGGGACATAACACTGAAGCTTTCTTT. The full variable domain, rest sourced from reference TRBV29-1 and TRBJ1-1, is SAVISQKPSRDICQRGTSLTIQCQVDSQVTMMFWYRQQPGQSLTLIATANQGSEATYESGFVIDKFPISRPNLTFSTLTVSNMSPEDSSIYLCSVTGHNTEAFFGQGTRLTVV.

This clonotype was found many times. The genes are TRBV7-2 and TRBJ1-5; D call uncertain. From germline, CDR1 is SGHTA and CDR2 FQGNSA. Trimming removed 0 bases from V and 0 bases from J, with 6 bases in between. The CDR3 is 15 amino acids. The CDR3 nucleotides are TGTGCCAGCAGCTTAGCCGGAAGTAGCAATCAGCCCCAGCATTTT. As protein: CASSLAGSSNQPQHF.

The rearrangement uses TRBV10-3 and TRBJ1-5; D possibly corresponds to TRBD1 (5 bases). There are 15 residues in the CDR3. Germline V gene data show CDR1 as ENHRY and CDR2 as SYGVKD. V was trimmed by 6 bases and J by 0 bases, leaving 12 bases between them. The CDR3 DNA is TGTGCCATCAGGGCAGGGCTGGATAGCAATCAGCCCCAGCATTTT. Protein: CAIRAGLDSNQPQHF.

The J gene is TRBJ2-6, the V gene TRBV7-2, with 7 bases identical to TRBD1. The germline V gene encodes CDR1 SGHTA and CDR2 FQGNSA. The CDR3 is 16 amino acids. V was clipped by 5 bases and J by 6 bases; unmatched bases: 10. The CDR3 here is CASSRLPGQMANVLTF. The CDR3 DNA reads TGTGCCAGCAGCCGATTACCGGGACAGATGGCCAACGTCCTGACTTTC. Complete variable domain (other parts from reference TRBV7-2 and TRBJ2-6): GAGVSQSPSNKVTEKGKDVELRCDPISGHTALYWYRQSLGQGLEFLIYFQGNSAPDKSGLPSDRFSAERTGGSVSTLTIQRTQQEDSAVYLCASSRLPGQMANVLTFGAGSRLTVL.

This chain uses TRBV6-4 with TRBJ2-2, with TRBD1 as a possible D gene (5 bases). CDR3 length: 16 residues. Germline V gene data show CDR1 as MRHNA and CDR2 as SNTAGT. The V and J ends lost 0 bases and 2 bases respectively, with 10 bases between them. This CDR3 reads CASSDSITGNTGELFF. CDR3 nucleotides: TGTGCCAGCAGTGACTCGATTACAGGAAACACCGGGGAGCTGTTTTTT.

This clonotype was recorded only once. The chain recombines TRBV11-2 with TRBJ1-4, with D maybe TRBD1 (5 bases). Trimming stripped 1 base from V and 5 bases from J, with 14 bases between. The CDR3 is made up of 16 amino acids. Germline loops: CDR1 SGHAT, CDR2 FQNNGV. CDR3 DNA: TGTGCCAGCAGCTTAGGCCATTCCGGGACCAATGAAAAACTGTTTTTT. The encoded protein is CASSLGHSGTNEKLFF.

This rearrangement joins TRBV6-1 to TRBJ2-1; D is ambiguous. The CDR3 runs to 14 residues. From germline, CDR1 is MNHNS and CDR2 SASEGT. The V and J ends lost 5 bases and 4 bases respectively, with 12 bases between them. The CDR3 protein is CASSYGFGYNEQFF. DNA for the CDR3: TGTGCCAGCAGTTACGGCTTCGGGTACAATGAGCAGTTCTTC.

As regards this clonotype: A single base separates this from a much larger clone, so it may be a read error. The CDR3 DNA reads TGTGCCAGCAGCTTTCGGCGGGGGAGCACCGGGGAGCTGTTTTTT. Protein: CASSFRRGSTGELFF. This chain joins TRBV7-2 and TRBJ2-2, with TRBD2 identical over 7 bases. Germline CDR1 and CDR2: SGHTA and FQGNSA. Losses at the gene ends were 3 bases for V and 4 bases for J; bases not matched to a gene: 5. The CDR3 is 15 residues long.